The TCR beta chain described here comes from a study of blood T cell repertoires in COVID-19. Study information: The cDNA or gDNA used as material had been derived from T cells, B-cell-depleted T cells, or PBMCs.

This table comes from immunoSEQ multiplex PCR, and its TCRdb copy is limited to in-frame clones, with some not included. The sample shows about 440,000 clones, less than 95% of them seen only once. Cohort placement rested on clinical history that participants reported themselves. Symptom resolution, clearance, or two negative PCRs marked donors in Cohort 3 as recovered. The CDR3 consists of 16 residues. The germline gives CDR1 SGHNT, CDR2 YYREEE (reference sequence). Trimming removed 4 bases from V and 0 bases from J; junction bases left unmatched: 5. The receptor was isolated from a man between 18 and 35 years old who had recovered from COVID-19. Sequencing input: PBMCs or T cells enriched from blood (not recorded which). The rearrangement joins TRBV5-4 to TRBJ2-1; 9 nucleotides match TRBD2. The CDR3 sequence is CASSPSGGSSYNEQFF. The DNA for the CDR3 is TGTGCCAGCAGCCCCAGCGGGGGGAGCTCCTACAATGAGCAGTTCTTC.